The entry below describes one T cell receptor (beta chain). Looked up from germline, CDR1 is SGHTA and CDR2 is FQGTGA. V trimming: 0 bases; J trimming: 6 bases; junction bases outside the gene matches: 10. The CDR3 has 19 amino acids. This record comes from a study of shared clonotypes between healthy human individuals. The overall study: Per-donor plates numbered three CD4 naive, three CD4 memory, two CD8 naive and one CD8 memory.

Every subset's genomic DNA went evenly onto several immunoSEQ plates. TCRdb's table, derived via immunoSEQ multiplex PCR, lists solely in-frame clones and lacks some. The repertoire holds around 1,900,000 clones, with just under 95% as singletons. The naive CD8 subset, CD45RO-negative cells positively selected for CCR7, excluded terminally differentiated effector memory CD45RA+ cells. Sample: naive CD8+ T cells from PBMCs. The V gene is TRBV7-3, the J gene TRBJ2-2, with 13 bases that match TRBD2. The clonotype comes from a man younger than 35 in good health. Some clones in this sample may be carry-over from other donors' samples. The CDR3 spells CASSLTGSLAGGPPGELFF. DNA of the CDR3: TGTGCCAGCAGCTTAACCGGCTCACTAGCGGGAGGGCCCCCCGGGGAGCTGTTTTTT. Variable domain in full (rest from reference TRBV7-3 and TRBJ2-2): GAGVSQTPSNKVTEKGKYVELRCDPISGHTALYWYRQSLGQGPEFLIYFQGTGAADDSGLPNDRFFAVRPEGSVSTLKIQRTERGDSAVYLCASSLTGSLAGGPPGELFFGEGSRLTVL.